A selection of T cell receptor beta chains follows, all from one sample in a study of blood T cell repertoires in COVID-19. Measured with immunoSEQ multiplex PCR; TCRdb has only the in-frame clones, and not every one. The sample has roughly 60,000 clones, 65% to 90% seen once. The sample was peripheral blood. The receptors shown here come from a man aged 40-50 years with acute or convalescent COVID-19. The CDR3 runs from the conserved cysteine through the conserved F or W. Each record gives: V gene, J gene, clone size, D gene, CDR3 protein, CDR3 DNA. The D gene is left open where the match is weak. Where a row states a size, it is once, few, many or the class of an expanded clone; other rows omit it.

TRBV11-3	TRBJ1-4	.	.	CASSFGTSVNEKLFF	TGTGCCAGCAGCTTCGGGACATCGGTGAATGAAAAACTGTTTTTT
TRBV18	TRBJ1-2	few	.	CASSLQGGLNYGYTF	TGTGCCAGCTCACTCCAGGGAGGATTAAACTATGGCTACACCTTC
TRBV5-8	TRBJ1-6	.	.	CASSLAPSTGTLHF	TGTGCCAGCAGCTTAGCCCCCTCAACAGGGACCCTCCACTTT
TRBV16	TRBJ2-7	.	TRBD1	CASSPMTGPLSEQYF	TGTGCCAGCAGCCCCATGACAGGGCCGTTGAGCGAGCAGTACTTC
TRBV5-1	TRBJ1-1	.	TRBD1	CASSSGQALHTEAFF	TGCGCCAGCAGCTCGGGACAGGCGCTTCACACTGAAGCTTTCTTT
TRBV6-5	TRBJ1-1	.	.	CASKMSLETNTEAFF	TGTGCCAGCAAAATGTCCTTGGAGACCAACACTGAAGCTTTCTTT
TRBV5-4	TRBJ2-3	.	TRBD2	CASSSRLAGGTDTQYF	TGTGCCAGCAGCTCCCGACTAGCGGGGGGCACAGATACGCAGTATTTT
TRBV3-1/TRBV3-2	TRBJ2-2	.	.	CASSPSGTANTGELFF	TGTGCCAGCAGCCCTTCCGGGACTGCGAACACCGGGGAGCTGTTTTTT
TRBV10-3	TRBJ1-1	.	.	CAISVESYTEAFF	TGTGCCATCAGTGTTGAAAGCTACACTGAAGCTTTCTTT
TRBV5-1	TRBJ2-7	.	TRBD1	CASSLVWDSQYEQYF	TGCGCCAGCAGCTTGGTTTGGGACAGTCAATACGAGCAGTACTTC
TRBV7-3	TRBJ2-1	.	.	CASSLTAGNEQFF	TGTGCCAGCAGCTTAACGGCGGGGAATGAGCAGTTCTTC
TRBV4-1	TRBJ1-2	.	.	CASSQFSGRVFYGYTF	TGCGCCAGCAGCCAATTCTCAGGGAGGGTCTTCTATGGCTACACCTTC
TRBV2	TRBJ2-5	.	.	CASNPRTEQETQYF	TGTGCCAGCAATCCCCGGACAGAACAAGAGACCCAGTACTTC
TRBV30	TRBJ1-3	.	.	CAWSWGGTSGNTIYF	TGTGCCTGGAGTTGGGGGGGCACCTCTGGAAACACCATATATTTT
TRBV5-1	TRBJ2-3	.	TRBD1	CASSWFQQGIDTQYF	TGCGCCAGCAGCTGGTTCCAACAGGGGATAGATACGCAGTATTTT
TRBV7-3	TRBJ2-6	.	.	CASSSLPGVGANVLTF	TGTGCCAGCAGCTCCCTTCCCGGGGTCGGGGCCAACGTCCTGACTTTC
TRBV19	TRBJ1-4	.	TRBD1	CASSIRDRDEKLFF	TGTGCCAGTAGTATAAGGGACAGGGACGAAAAACTGTTTTTT